The 22 T cell receptor beta chains below were found in one sample sequenced in a study of blood T cell repertoires in COVID-19. The repertoire was sequenced with immunoSEQ multiplex PCR; TCRdb's copy has only in-frame clones and lacks some. Among a few hundred thousand clones listed, 80% to 90% were seen once. The sample was peripheral blood. The receptors shown here come from a man in his fifties who had recovered from COVID-19.

This clone came up a few times. The J gene is TRBJ1-2, the V gene TRBV3-1 (or the pseudogene TRBV3-2), with TRBD1 matching 7 bases. The J segment lost 0 bases and the V segment lost 2 bases, leaving 3 bases of the junction unmatched. Germline V gene sequence: CDR1 LGHDT, CDR2 YNNKEL (reference sequence). The CDR3 totals 15 residues. The CDR3, as DNA: TGTGCCAGCAGCCAAAGACAGGGATCTAACTATGGCTACACCTTC. It specifies CASSQRQGSNYGYTF.

In this sample, this clone turned up a few times. This chain uses TRBV2 with TRBJ1-1; tentatively, D is TRBD1 (6 bases). Germline-derived CDR1 and CDR2 are SNHLY and FYNNEI. CDR3 length: 15 residues. V was shortened by 6 bases and J by 1 base, with 15 bases between the two germline ends. The CDR3 sequence: CASSRIWTANTEAFF. The CDR3 DNA sequence: TGTGCCAGCAGCCGAATTTGGACAGCGAACACTGAAGCTTTCTTT.

This chain joins TRBV7-9 and TRBJ2-1; D possibly corresponds to TRBD2 (5 bases). Trimming removed 1 base from V and 5 bases from J, with 12 bases in between. Germline values: CDR1 SEHNR, CDR2 FQNEAQ (reference sequence). This CDR3 has 15 amino acids. The CDR3 here is CASSLGLAPDNEQFF. CDR3 DNA: TGTGCCAGCAGCTTAGGTCTAGCCCCTGACAATGAGCAGTTCTTC.

In DNA form, the CDR3 reads TGTGCCAGCTCGCCGACGACAGGACTCTATACCTACTCTGGAAACACCATATATTTT. Translating gives CASSPTTGLYTYSGNTIYF. V gene TRBV18 combines with J gene TRBJ1-3, with TRBD1 as a possible D gene (6 bases). The CDR3 extends over 19 amino acids. Germline assignment: CDR1 KGHSH and CDR2 LQKENI. Trimming removed 6 bases at V and 0 bases at J, with 24 bases between.

The chain couples TRBV10-3 to TRBJ1-5, with 8 positions matching TRBD1. Germline V gene lookup returns CDR1 ENHRY and CDR2 SYGVKD. V was clipped by 6 bases and J by 5 bases; unmatched bases: 6. The CDR3 sequence is 14 residues long. Written as DNA, the CDR3 is TGTGCCATCAGGAAGGACAGGGAAGATCAGCCCCAGCATTTT. Translation gives CAIRKDREDQPQHF.

The rearrangement uses TRBV6-5 and TRBJ1-1; D may be TRBD1 (5 bases). The CDR3 length is 13 residues. V was shortened by 7 bases and J by 1 base, with 10 bases between the two germline ends. Germline loops: CDR1 MNHEY, CDR2 SVGAGI. CDR3 nucleotide sequence: TGTGCCAGCATCAGGGTCCAGAACACTGAAGCTTTCTTT. Encoded protein: CASIRVQNTEAFF.

The rearrangement uses TRBV4-1 and TRBJ2-7; 7 bases match TRBD1. CDR1 and CDR2 (germline): MGHRA, YSYEKL. The J segment lost 1 base and the V segment lost 3 bases, leaving 0 bases of the junction unmatched. The CDR3 loop spans 13 amino acids. As DNA, the CDR3 is TGCGCCAGCAGCCAGACAGGGTCCTACGAGCAGTACTTC. This gives the protein CASSQTGSYEQYF.

A word on this clone: A junction boundary mismatches the germline segment, possibly from a read error. This sequence joins TRBV5-1 and TRBJ1-2; TRBD1 matches 9 bases. Per the germline V gene, CDR1 is SGHRS and CDR2 is YFSETQ. There are 11 residues in the CDR3. CDR3 loop: CASRTGQGMRF. The CDR3 coding sequence is TGCGCCAGCAGGACGGGACAGGGAATGCGCTTC. Looking up the rest from reference TRBV5-1 and TRBJ1-2 gives the full variable domain: KAGVTQTPRYLIKTRGQQVTLSCSPISGHRSVSWYQQTPGQGLQFLFEYFSETQRNKGNFPGRFSGRQFSNSRSEMNVSTLELGDSALYLCASRTGQGMRFGSGTRLTVV.

This clone was seen only a few times. The chain employs TRBV2 and TRBJ1-2; D unclear. V was shortened by 11 bases and J by 0 bases, with 13 bases between the two germline ends. The CDR3 length is 13 residues. Per the germline V gene, CDR1 is SNHLY and CDR2 is FYNNEI. CDR3 loop: CAGGLSSNYGYTF. The CDR3 bases are TGTGCCGGAGGTCTCTCGTCTAACTATGGCTACACCTTC. The full variable domain, in which reference TRBV2 and TRBJ1-2 provide the parts outside the CDR3, is EPEVTQTPSHQVTQMGQEVILRCVPISNHLYFYWYRQILGQKVEFLVSFYNNEISEKSEIFDDQFSVERPDGSNFTLKIRSTKLEDSAMYFCAGGLSSNYGYTFGSGTRLTVV.

The genes are TRBV10-3 and TRBJ2-1; TRBD2 matches at 10 bases. V gave up 10 bases and J gave up 5 bases; unmatched junction bases: 8. The germline V gene has CDR1 ENHRY and CDR2 SYGVKD. This CDR3 has 14 residues. The CDR3 region is CATRELAGNNEQFF. The CDR3 DNA is TGTGCCACCAGGGAACTAGCGGGGAACAATGAGCAGTTCTTC.

The chain uses TRBV27 and TRBJ1-5; the D gene is possibly TRBD1 (5 bases). The CDR3 runs 12 residues. Trimming stripped 7 bases from V and 7 bases from J, with 11 bases between. The V gene's germline CDR1 is MNHEY and CDR2 SMNVEV (reference sequence). Here the CDR3 reads CASNRPGQPQHF. CDR3 nucleotide sequence: TGTGCCAGCAACCGCCCAGGGCAGCCCCAGCATTTT.

The V call is TRBV5-8, the J call TRBJ2-2; 10 bases fit TRBD2. Germline CDR1 SGHTS, CDR2 YDEGEE. This CDR3 comprises 18 residues. The junction had 11 bases not matched to a gene; V was cut back by 1 base and J by 5 bases. The CDR3 DNA follows: TGTGCCAGCAGCTTGAGACGAAGCGGGAGGGCCAAAACCGGGGAGCTGTTTTTT. Protein product: CASSLRRSGRAKTGELFF.

The rearrangement uses TRBV5-1 and TRBJ2-2; a weak D match, TRBD1 (6 bases). Germline CDR1 reads SGHRS; CDR2 reads YFSETQ. The CDR3 totals 15 residues. Trimming shortened V by 3 bases and J by 5 bases, and 14 bases separated the two germline ends. CDR3 coding DNA: TGCGCCAGCAGCTCTGGACAGCGCGGGACCGGGGAGCTGTTTTTT. Translation: CASSSGQRGTGELFF.

The J gene is TRBJ1-2, the V gene TRBV6-1; TRBD1 is a possible D gene (6 bases). Trimming left V 2 bases short and J 7 bases short, with 20 bases between. Germline V gene data show CDR1 as MNHNS and CDR2 as SASEGT. The CDR3 spans 16 residues. Written as DNA, the CDR3 is TGTGCCAGCAGTGAAACTTACAGGACAGCTAAGAGTGGCTACACCTTC. Its translation: CASSETYRTAKSGYTF.

The V and J genes are TRBV6-1 and TRBJ2-7; 8 nucleotides match TRBD2. The ends lost 2 bases at V and 0 bases at J; junction bases unmatched: 3. The CDR3 totals 15 residues. Germline V gene sequence: CDR1 MNHNS, CDR2 SASEGT. DNA for the CDR3: TGTGCCAGCAGTGAATCGGGGACTAGCTCCTACGAGCAGTACTTC. This translates into CASSESGTSSYEQYF.

The chain links TRBV7-8 to TRBJ1-1; TRBD1 is a possible D gene (6 bases). CDR1 is SGHVS, CDR2 FQNEAQ, per germline. The V and J ends lost 5 bases and 1 base respectively, with 20 bases between them. This CDR3 has 17 residues. CDR3 DNA sequence: TGTGCCAGCAGCCGTACAGGGTCTCTAGTACGGAACACTGAAGCTTTCTTT. This gives the protein CASSRTGSLVRNTEAFF.

This chain connects TRBV7-2 to TRBJ2-7; tentative D call: TRBD2 (5 bases). The CDR3 is made up of 13 amino acids. Between the trimmed V and J ends, which lost 2 bases and 3 bases, there was a span of 8 bases. Germline-derived CDR1 and CDR2 are SGHTA and FQGNSA. The chain's CDR3 is CASSLQRDYEQYF. Here the CDR3 DNA reads TGTGCCAGCAGCTTACAGAGGGACTACGAGCAGTACTTC.

This chain joins TRBV10-3 and TRBJ1-5, with D unclear. Germline CDR1 ENHRY, CDR2 SYGVKD. This CDR3 region has 15 residues. V lost 3 bases, J lost 2 bases, and 11 bases lay in between. The CDR3 region is CAISDNGQGNQPQHF. The CDR3, as DNA: TGTGCCATCAGTGATAATGGGCAGGGCAATCAGCCCCAGCATTTT.

This clone has a single count. The chain combines TRBV28 with TRBJ2-7, with 8 bases fitting TRBD2. J was trimmed by 4 bases and V by 4 bases; bases with no gene match: 9. Per the germline V gene, CDR1 is MDHEN and CDR2 is SYDVKM. The CDR3 has 15 amino acids. The CDR3 nucleotides are TGTGCCAGCAGTTCCCCGGGGGGGGCGGTTTACGAGCAGTACTTC. Residues: CASSSPGGAVYEQYF.

This sequence joins TRBV7-2 and TRBJ2-5; a possible D gene is TRBD2 (5 bases). Germline CDR1 and CDR2: SGHTA and FQGNSA. The CDR3 has 16 amino acids. Trimming stripped 4 bases from V and 4 bases from J, with 19 bases between. In DNA, the CDR3 is TGTGCCAGCAGCTCCCGTGGGAGCGGTCCTAGAGAGACCCAGTACTTC. Its protein product is CASSSRGSGPRETQYF.

This chain uses TRBV3-1 (or the pseudogene TRBV3-2) with TRBJ2-1; the D is unclear. Between the trimmed V and J ends, which lost 0 bases and 3 bases, there was a span of 9 bases. This CDR3 is 15 amino acids long. CDR1 and CDR2 from the germline V gene are LGHDT and YNNKEL (reference sequence). CDR3 coding DNA: TGTGCCAGCAGCCAAGAAGCCCAAGTCTACAATGAGCAGTTCTTC. Residues: CASSQEAQVYNEQFF.

This clone was detected only once. Germline and junction disagree at one end, which may indicate a read error. V is TRBV24-1 and J is TRBJ1-2, with TRBD1 as a possible D gene (6 bases). CDR1 is KGHDR, CDR2 SFDVKD, per germline. This CDR3 has 14 amino acids. The CDR3 sequence is CANGQKTTYYGYTF. In DNA form, the CDR3 reads TGTGCCAACGGACAGAAGACCACCTATTATGGTTACACCTTC.